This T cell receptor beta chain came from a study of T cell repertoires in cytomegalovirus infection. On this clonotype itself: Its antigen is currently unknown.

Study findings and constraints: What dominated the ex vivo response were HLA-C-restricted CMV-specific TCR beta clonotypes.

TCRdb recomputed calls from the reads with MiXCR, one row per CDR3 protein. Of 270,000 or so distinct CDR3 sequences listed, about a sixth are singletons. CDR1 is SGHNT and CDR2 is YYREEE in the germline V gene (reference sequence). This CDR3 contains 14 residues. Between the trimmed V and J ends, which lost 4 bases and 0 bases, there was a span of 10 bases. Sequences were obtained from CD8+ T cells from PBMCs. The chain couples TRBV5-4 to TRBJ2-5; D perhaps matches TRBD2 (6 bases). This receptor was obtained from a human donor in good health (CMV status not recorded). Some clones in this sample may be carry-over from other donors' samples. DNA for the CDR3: TGTGCCAGCAGCGACGGGACTTACCAAGAGACCCAGTACTTC. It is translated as CASSDGTYQETQYF.